A selection of T cell receptor beta chains follows, all from one sample in a study of T-cell reconstitution after alpha-beta-depleted transplantation in children. MiXCR, run by TCRdb on the PCR reads, gives a single entry per CDR3 protein. Of around 190,000 distinct CDR3 sequences in the sample, approximately 6.9% were seen once. The source material was PBMCs, sampled before TCRalphabeta/CD19-depleted stem cell transplant. The source is a boy aged 2-9 years with acute lymphoblastic leukemia, due to receive a stem cell transplant. The CDR3 runs from the conserved cysteine through the conserved F or W. The D gene is left open where the match is weak. Size values are once, few and many counts, or a class for expanded clones, and some rows have none.

clone size	V gene	D gene	J gene	CDR3 protein	CDR3 DNA
many	TRBV28	TRBD1	TRBJ2-7	CASRGASFPGQGAYEQYF	TGTGCCAGCCGAGGGGCGAGTTTCCCGGGACAGGGGGCCTACGAGCAGTACTTC
many	TRBV29-1	TRBD2	TRBJ2-2	CSVQAAVAGIPTGELFF	TGCAGCGTTCAGGCCGCGGTAGCGGGGATTCCGACCGGGGAGCTGTTTTTT
few	TRBV5-6	.	TRBJ2-7	CASSYGSYEQYF	TGTGCCAGCAGCTACGGGAGCTACGAGCAGTACTTC
few	TRBV11-1	.	TRBJ2-1	CASSNPGEPAGALKYNEQFF	TGTGCCAGCAGCAATCCAGGGGAACCGGCGGGGGCCTTGAAGTACAATGAGCAGTTCTTC
many	TRBV7-6	TRBD1	TRBJ1-5	CASSQGAGQPQHF	TGTGCCAGCAGCCAGGGGGCGGGTCAGCCCCAGCATTTT
many	TRBV6-2/TRBV6-3	.	TRBJ2-7	CASSRGAYEQYF	TGTGCCAGCAGTAGGGGTGCCTACGAGCAGTACTTC
many	TRBV7-2	.	TRBJ2-3	CASSLIRTDTQYF	TGTGCCAGCAGCTTGATAAGGACAGATACGCAGTATTTT
.	TRBV5-4	TRBD1	TRBJ1-4	CASSLQGANEKLFF	TGTGCCAGCAGCTTACAGGGGGCTAATGAAAAACTGTTTTTT
many	TRBV29-1	.	TRBJ2-7	CSATGTETYEQYF	TGCAGCGCAACCGGGACCGAAACCTACGAGCAGTACTTC
few	TRBV5-4	.	TRBJ2-7	CASSLKRELSVEQYF	TGTGCCAGCAGTTTGAAGAGAGAGCTAAGTGTCGAGCAGTACTTC
many	TRBV11-2	.	TRBJ1-4	CASSLGGTNEKLFF	TGTGCCAGCAGCTTGGGTGGAACTAATGAAAAACTGTTTTTT
many	TRBV7-2	.	TRBJ2-5	CASSRRTVQETQYF	TGTGCCAGCAGCAGAAGGACAGTCCAAGAGACCCAGTACTTC
.	TRBV28	TRBD1	TRBJ1-6	CASSFSAGTGAYNSPLHF	TGTGCCAGCAGTTTCTCAGCGGGGACAGGGGCCTATAATTCACCCCTCCACTTT
many	TRBV11-2	TRBD1	TRBJ2-1	CASSLGTGFNEQFF	TGTGCCAGCAGCTTAGGGACAGGGTTCAATGAGCAGTTCTTC
many	TRBV28	.	TRBJ2-1	CASSLTRRDEQFF	TGTGCCAGCAGTTTAACCCGTCGTGATGAGCAGTTCTTC
.	TRBV20-1	TRBD1	TRBJ2-7	CSARDRGQGYEQYF	TGCAGTGCTAGAGATAGGGGACAGGGCTACGAGCAGTACTTC
many	TRBV29-1	TRBD1	TRBJ1-5	CSAVTGNQPQHF	TGCAGCGCAGTGACAGGGAATCAGCCCCAGCATTTT
.	TRBV10-3	.	TRBJ2-7	CAISVAVGNYEQYF	TGTGCCATCAGTGTAGCTGTTGGGAACTACGAGCAGTACTTC
many	TRBV28	.	TRBJ2-1	CASSLDFYNEQFF	TGTGCCAGCAGTCTCGACTTCTACAATGAGCAGTTCTTC
many	TRBV12-3/TRBV12-4	TRBD2	TRBJ2-5	CASSPTSGEYETQYF	TGTGCCAGCAGTCCTACGAGCGGGGAATATGAGACCCAGTACTTC
many	TRBV29-1	.	TRBJ2-1	CSVLLLHEQFF	TGCAGCGTTCTTCTCCTCCATGAGCAGTTCTTC
.	TRBV30	.	TRBJ1-2	CAWRGDYGYTF	TGTGCCTGGAGGGGGGACTATGGCTACACCTTC
.	TRBV27	.	TRBJ2-2	CATRGANTGELFF	TGTGCCACCAGGGGGGCGAACACCGGGGAGCTGTTTTTT
many	TRBV28	.	TRBJ1-2	CASSPSNRAGGYTF	TGTGCCAGCAGCCCGTCGAACAGGGCTGGGGGCTACACCTTC
.	TRBV20-1	.	TRBJ1-1	CSAFGASLRTEAFF	TGCAGTGCATTCGGGGCGAGTCTGAGGACTGAAGCTTTCTTT
few	TRBV20-1	.	TRBJ2-5	CSAPDRTPGETQYF	TGCAGTGCCCCAGACAGGACCCCAGGAGAGACCCAGTACTTC
many	TRBV12-3/TRBV12-4	.	TRBJ2-1	CASSLGRYNEQFF	TGTGCCAGCAGTTTAGGCAGGTACAATGAGCAGTTCTTC
many	TRBV7-2	.	TRBJ1-2	CASSFRDYGYTF	TGTGCCAGCAGCTTTCGGGACTATGGCTACACCTTC
many	TRBV6-5	.	TRBJ2-3	CASSSYYPGVTQYF	TGTGCCAGCAGTTCCTACTACCCCGGGGTTACGCAGTATTTT
few	TRBV28	.	TRBJ2-5	CASSRVQSPVETQYF	TGTGCCAGCAGTCGTGTCCAATCGCCGGTCGAGACCCAGTACTTC
many	TRBV7-9	TRBD1	TRBJ2-5	CASSFSASRTGVRETQYF	TGTGCCAGCAGCTTCTCCGCGAGTAGGACAGGGGTACGAGAGACCCAGTACTTC
.	TRBV7-2	TRBD1	TRBJ1-1	CASSLVGQGAMNTEAFF	TGTGCCAGCAGCTTAGTAGGACAGGGAGCGATGAACACTGAAGCTTTCTTT
many	TRBV20-1	.	TRBJ2-1	CSARGEGSQFF	TGCAGTGCTAGAGGCGAGGGAAGTCAGTTCTTC
once	TRBV20-1	TRBD1	TRBJ2-7	CSAPGTVSYEQYF	TGCAGTGCTCCCGGGACAGTCTCCTACGAGCAGTACTTC
many	TRBV7-8	.	TRBJ2-1	CASSLGVSGNEQFF	TGTGCCAGCAGCTTAGGGGTTTCGGGCAATGAGCAGTTCTTC
medium-sized	TRBV7-2	TRBD2	TRBJ2-7	CASKSGASSYEQYF	TGTGCCAGTAAGAGCGGGGCTAGCTCCTACGAGCAGTACTTC
few	TRBV29-1	.	TRBJ2-5	CSGGDPWEETQYF	TGCAGCGGGGGCGACCCCTGGGAGGAGACCCAGTACTTC
.	TRBV3-1	TRBD1	TRBJ1-5	CASSQDQGGFNQPQHF	TGTGCCAGCAGCCAAGACCAGGGGGGCTTTAACCAGCCCCAGCATTTT
many	TRBV7-2	.	TRBJ2-1	CASSLVTHLQFF	TGTGCCAGCAGCTTAGTTACACATTTGCAGTTCTTC
many	TRBV7-9	TRBD2	TRBJ2-1	CASSRDRGGLNEQFF	TGTGCCAGCAGCCGTGATCGGGGGGGCCTGAATGAGCAGTTCTTC
few	TRBV20-1	.	TRBJ2-1	CSARVRGGYNEQFF	TGCAGTGCTAGAGTAAGGGGGGGATACAATGAGCAGTTCTTC
many	TRBV19	.	TRBJ2-7	CASSTRTEIDYEQYF	TGTGCCAGTAGTACCCGGACAGAAATTGACTACGAGCAGTACTTC
few	TRBV11-2	TRBD2	TRBJ2-4	CASRVDTGGNIQYF	TGTGCCAGCAGGGTCGACACGGGGGGAAACATTCAGTACTTC
many	TRBV6-1	.	TRBJ1-5	CASSEAGHQPQHF	TGTGCCAGCAGTGAAGCCGGGCATCAGCCCCAGCATTTT
.	TRBV12-3/TRBV12-4	TRBD1	TRBJ2-7	CASSSPGQGADEQYF	TGTGCCAGCAGTTCCCCCGGACAGGGGGCGGACGAGCAGTACTTC
.	TRBV30	TRBD1	TRBJ1-2	CAWSPGQGKGGYTF	TGTGCCTGGAGCCCGGGACAGGGTAAAGGTGGCTACACCTTC
.	TRBV6-5	.	TRBJ1-2	CASSLDSLYGYTF	TGTGCCAGCAGTCTGGACAGCCTCTATGGCTACACCTTC
few	TRBV28	.	TRBJ2-7	CASSFGRGGEQYF	TGTGCCAGCAGTTTCGGCAGGGGGGGCGAGCAGTACTTC
few	TRBV2	TRBD1	TRBJ1-1	CASTRRQGRLMNTEAFF	TGTGCCAGCACTCGACGACAGGGCCGCCTGATGAACACTGAAGCTTTCTTT
.	TRBV29-1	.	TRBJ1-2	CSVPPPSGSGYTF	TGCAGCGTTCCGCCCCCCTCAGGGTCAGGCTACACCTTC
many	TRBV10-3	.	TRBJ2-1	CAILTVIAVNYNEQFF	TGTGCCATCCTTACGGTAATAGCGGTTAATTACAATGAGCAGTTCTTC
many	TRBV5-1	.	TRBJ1-3	CASGQGVTGNTIYF	TGCGCCAGCGGACAAGGGGTCACTGGAAACACCATATATTTT
.	TRBV7-6	TRBD1	TRBJ2-3	CASSFNRGTDTQYF	TGTGCCAGCAGCTTTAACAGGGGGACAGATACGCAGTATTTT
once	TRBV3-1	TRBD2	TRBJ2-3	CASCLAGQRGGVDTDTQYF	TGTGCCAGCTGCCTAGCCGGCCAGCGGGGGGGGGTCGATACAGATACGCAGTATTTT